This T cell receptor (beta chain) was sequenced in a study of CD8+CD57+ T cells in acquired aplastic anemia. This clonotype was seen a few times. The antigen is unknown. TCR beta VDJ and CDR3 profiles were obtained from a genomic DNA template. One entry per CDR3 protein, called by TCRdb with MiXCR from the reads. The sample has fewer than 200,000 distinct CDR3 sequences, less than 60% seen once. An expansion of CD8+CD57+ cells by flow cytometry had been shown in patients chosen for sequencing. Blood sampling was performed on the patients, and none of them had received therapy by then. Notes on the study in general: In CD8+ cells, Simpson's diversity showed no significant difference between patients and controls. It was found that more than 25 CD8+ CDR3 sequences were shared between patients and controls.

The source material was sorted CD4+, CD8+, or CD8+CD57+ T cells (not recorded which) from PBMCs. The TCR comes from a human donor with aplastic anemia.

CDR3 nucleotides: TGTGCCAGCATCCGACAGCCAGACATCAATCAGCCCCAGCATTTT. It is translated as CASIRQPDINQPQHF. The chain joins TRBV6-1 to TRBJ1-5; tentatively, D is TRBD1 (5 bases). Between the trimmed V and J ends, which lost 7 bases and 3 bases, there was a span of 16 bases. CDR1 is MNHNS, CDR2 SASEGT, per germline. The CDR3 runs to 15 residues.